This TCR beta chain was sequenced for a study of blood T cell repertoires in COVID-19. About the study: Sources were T cells, B-cell-depleted T cells, or PBMCs; the material itself was cDNA or gDNA.

Individuals drawn from approximately 26 US areas were about 18 to 100 years old. In the authors' methods: Quantification of nucleated cells was approximated via reference gene primer amplification. The table came from immunoSEQ multiplex PCR; TCRdb's copy has only in-frame clones and leaves some out. D and trimming come from the DNA, and the V and J calls and clone size come from that table. The repertoire holds 210,000 or so clones, with more than 70% as singletons. CDR3 length: 15 amino acids. The germline V gene encodes CDR1 SEHNR and CDR2 FQNEAQ (reference sequence). Trimming left V 5 bases short and J 0 bases short, with 10 bases between.

The V call is TRBV7-9, the J call TRBJ1-4; D gene uncertain. Sequencing input: PBMCs or T cells enriched from blood (not recorded which). This clonotype originated in a man aged 25 to 40 with acute COVID-19. CDR3 DNA: TGTGCCAGCAGCCTTTGGAGTGCAACTAATGAAAAACTGTTTTTT. Translated: CASSLWSATNEKLFF.